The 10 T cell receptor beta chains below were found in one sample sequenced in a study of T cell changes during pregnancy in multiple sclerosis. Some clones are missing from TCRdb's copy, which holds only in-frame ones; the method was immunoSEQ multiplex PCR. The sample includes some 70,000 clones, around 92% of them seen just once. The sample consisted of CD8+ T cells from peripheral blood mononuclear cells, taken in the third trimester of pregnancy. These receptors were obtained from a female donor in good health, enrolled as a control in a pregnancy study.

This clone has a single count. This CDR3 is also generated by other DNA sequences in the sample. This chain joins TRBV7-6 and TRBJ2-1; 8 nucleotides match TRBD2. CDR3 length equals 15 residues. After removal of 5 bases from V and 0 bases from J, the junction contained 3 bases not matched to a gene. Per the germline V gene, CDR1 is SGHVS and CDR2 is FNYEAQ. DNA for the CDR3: TGTGCCAGCAGCCTTAGCGGGGTCTCCTACAATGAGCAGTTCTTC. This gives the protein CASSLSGVSYNEQFF.

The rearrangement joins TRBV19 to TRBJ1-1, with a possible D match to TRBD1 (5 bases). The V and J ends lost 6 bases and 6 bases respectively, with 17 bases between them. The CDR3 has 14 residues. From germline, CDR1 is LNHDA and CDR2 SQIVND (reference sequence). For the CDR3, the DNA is TGTGCCAGTAGCCTCAGGGTGCTGGGTGCTGAAGCTTTCTTT. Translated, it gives CASSLRVLGAEAFF.

The CDR3 coding sequence is TGCGCCAGCAGCGGAGACAGGTCCCCTTGGGGCTATGGCTACACCTTC. Amino acid sequence: CASSGDRSPWGYGYTF. The V call is TRBV4-3, the J call TRBJ1-2; a possible D gene is TRBD1 (6 bases). From germline, CDR1 is LGHNA and CDR2 YSLEER. This CDR3 has 16 amino acids. V lost 5 bases and J lost 4, with 20 bases in between.

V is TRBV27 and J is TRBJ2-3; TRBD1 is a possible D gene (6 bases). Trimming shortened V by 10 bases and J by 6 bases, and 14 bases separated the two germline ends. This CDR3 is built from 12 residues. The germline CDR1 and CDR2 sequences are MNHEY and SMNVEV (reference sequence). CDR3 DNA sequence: TGTGCCACCAGGGGCTCCTTGGATACGCAGTATTTT. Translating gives CATRGSLDTQYF.

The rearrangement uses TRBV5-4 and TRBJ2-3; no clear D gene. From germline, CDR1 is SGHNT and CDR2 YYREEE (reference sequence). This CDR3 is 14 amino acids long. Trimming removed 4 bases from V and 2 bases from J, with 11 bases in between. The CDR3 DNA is TGTGCCAGCAGCCCCAGACTGATCACAGATACGCAGTATTTT. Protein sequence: CASSPRLITDTQYF.

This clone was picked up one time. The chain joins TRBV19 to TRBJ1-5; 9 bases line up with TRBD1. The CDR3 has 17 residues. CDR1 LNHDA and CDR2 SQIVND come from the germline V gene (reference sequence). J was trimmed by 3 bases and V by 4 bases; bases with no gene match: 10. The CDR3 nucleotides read TGTGCCAGTAGTAGGACCGGGACAGGGCACTCCAATCAGCCCCAGCATTTT. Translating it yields CASSRTGTGHSNQPQHF.

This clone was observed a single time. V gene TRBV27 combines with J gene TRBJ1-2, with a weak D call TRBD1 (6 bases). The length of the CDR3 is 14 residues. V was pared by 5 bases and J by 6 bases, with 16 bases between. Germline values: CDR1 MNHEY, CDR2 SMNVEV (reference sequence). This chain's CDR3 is CASSGHRVMDGYTF. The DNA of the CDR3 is TGTGCCAGCAGTGGGCACAGGGTTATGGATGGCTACACCTTC.

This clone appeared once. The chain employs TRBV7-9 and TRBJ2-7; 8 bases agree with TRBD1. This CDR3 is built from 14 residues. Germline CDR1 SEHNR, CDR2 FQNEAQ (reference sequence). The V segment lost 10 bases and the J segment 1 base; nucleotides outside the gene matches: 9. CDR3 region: CAIGRTGISYEQYF. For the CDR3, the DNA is TGTGCCATCGGCCGGACAGGGATTTCCTACGAGCAGTACTTC.

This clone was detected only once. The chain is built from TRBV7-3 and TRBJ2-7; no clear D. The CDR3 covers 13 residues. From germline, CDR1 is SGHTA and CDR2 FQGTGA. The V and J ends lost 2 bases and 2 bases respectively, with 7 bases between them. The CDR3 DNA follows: TGTGCCAGCAGCTTATACAGTGCCTACGAGCAGTACTTC. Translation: CASSLYSAYEQYF.

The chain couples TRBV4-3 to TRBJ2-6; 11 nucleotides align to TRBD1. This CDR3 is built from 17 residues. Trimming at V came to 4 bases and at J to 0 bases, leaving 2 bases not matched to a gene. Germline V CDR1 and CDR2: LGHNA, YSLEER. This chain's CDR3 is CASSPGTGGSGANVLTF. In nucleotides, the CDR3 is TGCGCCAGCAGCCCCGGGACAGGGGGCTCTGGGGCCAACGTCCTGACTTTC.